This T cell receptor (beta chain) was documented in a study of blood T cell repertoires in COVID-19. Study context: Whether acute or convalescent, the COVID-19 samples came from the United States, Italy and Spain. T cells, B-cell-depleted T cells, or PBMCs supplied cDNA or gDNA.

In the study's own analysis: Nucleated cell counts were estimated from reference gene primer amplification. Measured with immunoSEQ multiplex PCR; TCRdb has only the in-frame clones, and not every one. The V and J calls and clone size are taken from that table; D and trimming were inferred from the DNA. Of roughly 120,000 clones in the sample, around 85% are singletons; the top ten hold 10% to 15%. The junction had 4 bases not matched to a gene; V was cut back by 3 bases and J by 5 bases. Per germline, CDR1 SGHRS and CDR2 YFSETQ. The CDR3 spans 14 residues. The sequence came from a human donor in a cohort sampled during active COVID-19. The chain recombines TRBV5-1 with TRBJ1-4; 7 nucleotides agree with TRBD1. The sequenced sample was peripheral blood. Here the CDR3 DNA reads TGCGCCAGCAGCTCGGGACAGATGAATGAAAAACTGTTTTTT. This encodes CASSSGQMNEKLFF. Together with reference TRBV5-1 and TRBJ1-4, the CDR3 gives the full variable domain: KAGVTQTPRYLIKTRGQQVTLSCSPISGHRSVSWYQQTPGQGLQFLFEYFSETQRNKGNFPGRFSGRQFSNSRSEMNVSTLELGDSALYLCASSSGQMNEKLFFGSGTQLSVL.